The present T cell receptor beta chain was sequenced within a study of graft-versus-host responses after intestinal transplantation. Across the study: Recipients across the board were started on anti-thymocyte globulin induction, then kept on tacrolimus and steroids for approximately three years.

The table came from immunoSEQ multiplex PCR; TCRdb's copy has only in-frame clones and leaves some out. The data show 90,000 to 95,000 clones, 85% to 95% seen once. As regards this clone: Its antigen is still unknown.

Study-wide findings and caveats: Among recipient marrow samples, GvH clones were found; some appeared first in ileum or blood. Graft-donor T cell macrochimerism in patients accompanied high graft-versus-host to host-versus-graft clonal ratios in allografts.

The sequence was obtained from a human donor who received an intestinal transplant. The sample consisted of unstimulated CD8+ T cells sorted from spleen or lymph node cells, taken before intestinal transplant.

The CDR3 coding sequence is TGTGCCAGTAGTATAGGGACAGGGGGCATTGATGAGCAGTTCTTC. Amino acid sequence: CASSIGTGGIDEQFF. The rearrangement links TRBV19 to TRBJ2-1; 11 positions agree with TRBD1. Trimming at V came to 1 base and at J to 8 bases, leaving 4 bases not matched to a gene. The germline V gene encodes CDR1 LNHDA and CDR2 SQIVND (reference sequence). The CDR3 length is 15 residues. Filled out from reference TRBV19 and TRBJ2-1, the complete variable domain reads DGGITQSPKYLFRKEGQNVTLSCEQNLNHDAMYWYRQDPGQGLRLIYYSQIVNDFQKGDIAEGYSVSREKKESFPLTVTSAQKNPTAFYLCASSIGTGGIDEQFFGPGTRLTVL.